Listed below are T cell receptor beta chains from one sample, sequenced in a study of blood T cell repertoires in COVID-19. The protocol was immunoSEQ multiplex PCR, while the TCRdb copy is restricted to in-frame clones and leaves out a portion. This table has hundreds of thousands of clones, roughly 90% appearing once. Sequencing used PBMCs or T cells enriched from blood (not recorded which). These receptors were taken from a woman in her thirties with acute COVID-19. CDR3s include the opening cysteine and the closing phenylalanine or tryptophan. The D gene is left open where the match is weak. Clone size is not always given. Where it is, it says once, few, many or a class for expanded clones.

d_gene: TRBD1; v_gene: TRBV30; abundance: .; j_gene: TRBJ2-5; CDR3nt: TGTGCCTGGAGTTTTGGCCGGGACAGGGTATCGCCAGAGACCCAGTACTTC; CDR3aa: CAWSFGRDRVSPETQYF
d_gene: TRBD1; v_gene: TRBV7-2; abundance: .; j_gene: TRBJ2-7; CDR3nt: TGTGCCAGCAGCCAGACAGGGGACAGCTCCTACGAGCAGTACTTC; CDR3aa: CASSQTGDSSYEQYF
d_gene: .; v_gene: TRBV7-8; abundance: .; j_gene: TRBJ1-4; CDR3nt: TGTGCCAGCAGCCCCCTGGGGAGTGGGGAAAAACTGTTTTTT; CDR3aa: CASSPLGSGEKLFF
d_gene: TRBD1; v_gene: TRBV24-1; abundance: .; j_gene: TRBJ2-3; CDR3nt: TGTGCCACCGGGACAGGGTGGTCAGATACGCAGTATTTT; CDR3aa: CATGTGWSDTQYF
d_gene: .; v_gene: TRBV2; abundance: .; j_gene: TRBJ1-2; CDR3nt: TGTGCCAGCAGTGGCGAAGGGGCTCGGGGCTACACCTTC; CDR3aa: CASSGEGARGYTF
d_gene: .; v_gene: TRBV19; abundance: .; j_gene: TRBJ1-4; CDR3nt: TGTGCCAGTAGTATAGCAGCAACTAATGAAAAACTGTTTTTT; CDR3aa: CASSIAATNEKLFF
d_gene: .; v_gene: TRBV5-1; abundance: .; j_gene: TRBJ1-5; CDR3nt: TGCGCCAGCAGACCAATCCCGGGTAGCAATCAGCCCCAGCATTTT; CDR3aa: CASRPIPGSNQPQHF
d_gene: .; v_gene: TRBV2; abundance: .; j_gene: TRBJ1-3; CDR3nt: TGTGCCAGCGACGGGACATTATCTGGAAACACCATATATTTT; CDR3aa: CASDGTLSGNTIYF
d_gene: .; v_gene: TRBV5-8; abundance: .; j_gene: TRBJ1-1; CDR3nt: TGTGCCAGCAGCTACTACGGGGGGCTGGGGCACACTGAAGCTTTCTTT; CDR3aa: CASSYYGGLGHTEAFF
d_gene: TRBD1; v_gene: TRBV2; abundance: .; j_gene: TRBJ1-4; CDR3nt: TGTGCCAGCAGTGACCCGACAGGGGGCGATGAAAAACTGTTTTTT; CDR3aa: CASSDPTGGDEKLFF
d_gene: TRBD1; v_gene: TRBV28; abundance: .; j_gene: TRBJ1-3; CDR3nt: TGTGCCAGCAGCGGGACAGTATTAGGATACACCATATATTTT; CDR3aa: CASSGTVLGYTIYF
d_gene: TRBD1; v_gene: TRBV30; abundance: .; j_gene: TRBJ1-4; CDR3nt: TGTGCCTGGAGTCGGACAGGGTTAAAGGACGATGAAAAACTGTTTTTT; CDR3aa: CAWSRTGLKDDEKLFF
d_gene: .; v_gene: TRBV5-6; abundance: .; j_gene: TRBJ1-2; CDR3nt: TGTGCCAGCAGCTTGGCGGGAGGGCATGGCTACACCTTC; CDR3aa: CASSLAGGHGYTF
d_gene: TRBD1; v_gene: TRBV25-1; abundance: .; j_gene: TRBJ1-6; CDR3nt: TGTGCCAGCAGTGAGGGACAGGCTCTTAATTCACCCCTCCACTTT; CDR3aa: CASSEGQALNSPLHF
d_gene: .; v_gene: TRBV30; abundance: .; j_gene: TRBJ2-7; CDR3nt: TGTGCCTGGAATAGGGGACTTCTGTACGAGCAGTACTTC; CDR3aa: CAWNRGLLYEQYF
d_gene: TRBD2; v_gene: TRBV2; abundance: .; j_gene: TRBJ2-1; CDR3nt: TGTGCCAGCCGCGGCCGAGCGGGAGGCTCCTACAATGAGCAGTTCTTC; CDR3aa: CASRGRAGGSYNEQFF
d_gene: .; v_gene: TRBV18; abundance: .; j_gene: TRBJ1-4; CDR3nt: TGTGCCAGCTCACCAGTTGCGGCGTCTGGGGGCGAGGCAACTAATGAAAAACTGTTTTTT; CDR3aa: CASSPVAASGGEATNEKLFF
d_gene: .; v_gene: TRBV15; abundance: .; j_gene: TRBJ1-2; CDR3nt: TGTGCCACCAGCAGAGACAGGGATTATGGCTACACCTTC; CDR3aa: CATSRDRDYGYTF
d_gene: .; v_gene: TRBV19; abundance: .; j_gene: TRBJ1-1; CDR3nt: TGTGCCAGTAGAAACGTAATCGGGAACTTGAACACTGAAGCTTTCTTT; CDR3aa: CASRNVIGNLNTEAFF
d_gene: .; v_gene: TRBV7-9; abundance: .; j_gene: TRBJ2-3; CDR3nt: TGTGCCAGCAGCCCACAGGGGACACTAGCCGGTACGCAGTATTTT; CDR3aa: CASSPQGTLAGTQYF
d_gene: .; v_gene: TRBV27; abundance: .; j_gene: TRBJ2-5; CDR3nt: TGTGCCAGCGGGAAGGGAGGTATAGAGACCCAGTACTTC; CDR3aa: CASGKGGIETQYF
d_gene: .; v_gene: TRBV29-1; abundance: once; j_gene: TRBJ2-2; CDR3nt: TGCAGCGTTGAAGCCGGAGGAGCCGGGGAGCTGTTTTTT; CDR3aa: CSVEAGGAGELFF
d_gene: TRBD1; v_gene: TRBV5-1; abundance: once; j_gene: TRBJ1-6; CDR3nt: TGCGCCAGCAGCTCCCGGGGGACAGATAATTCACCCCTCCACTTT; CDR3aa: CASSSRGTDNSPLHF
d_gene: TRBD1; v_gene: TRBV5-1; abundance: .; j_gene: TRBJ1-3; CDR3nt: TGCGCCAGCAGCCGGGCTCCTGCATCGACAGGGCGGAACACCATATATTTT; CDR3aa: CASSRAPASTGRNTIYF
d_gene: .; v_gene: TRBV18; abundance: .; j_gene: TRBJ1-1; CDR3nt: TGTGCCAGCTCACCATTTGTGTATACAGACACTGAAGCTTTCTTT; CDR3aa: CASSPFVYTDTEAFF
d_gene: TRBD2; v_gene: TRBV28; abundance: .; j_gene: TRBJ2-1; CDR3nt: TGTGCCAGCAGTCCGTCGACCGGGACTATATACAATGAGCAGTTCTTC; CDR3aa: CASSPSTGTIYNEQFF
d_gene: TRBD1; v_gene: TRBV11-2; abundance: .; j_gene: TRBJ2-3; CDR3nt: TGTGCCAGCAGCCCCGGGACAGGGGCTAGCACAGATACGCAGTATTTT; CDR3aa: CASSPGTGASTDTQYF
d_gene: TRBD1; v_gene: TRBV10-1; abundance: .; j_gene: TRBJ2-1; CDR3nt: TGCGCCAGCGGCCGGGACAGGGGATCTGAGCAGTTCTTC; CDR3aa: CASGRDRGSEQFF
d_gene: .; v_gene: TRBV24-1; abundance: .; j_gene: TRBJ2-7; CDR3nt: TGTGCCACCAGTGGACAGTCCTACGAGCAGTACTTC; CDR3aa: CATSGQSYEQYF